The 20 T cell receptor beta chains reported below all come from one sample, sequenced in a study of neurological immune-mediated disorders. TCRdb reanalysed the 5' RACE reads using MiXCR and keeps one entry per CDR3 protein. In the table there are over 55,000 distinct CDR3 sequences, 2% to 2.5% of which are singletons. Material: PBMCs. These receptors were taken from a man aged 50 or older with multiple sclerosis.

Ten or more counts support this clonotype. CDR3 sequence (DNA): TGTGCCAGCAGTGACCAGACGAGCACAGATACGCAGTATTTT. It encodes CASSDQTSTDTQYF. V gene TRBV25-1 combines with J gene TRBJ2-3, with D unclear. Germline assignment: CDR1 MGHDK and CDR2 SYGVNS. This CDR3 region has 14 residues. Trimming took off 3 bases at V and 0 bases at J, with 7 bases between the two ends. Together with reference TRBV25-1 and TRBJ2-3, the CDR3 gives the full variable domain: EADIYQTPRYLVIGTGKKITLECSQTMGHDKMYWYQQDPGMELHLIHYSYGVNSTEKGDLSSESTVSRIRTEHFPLTLESARPSHTSQYLCASSDQTSTDTQYFGPGTRLTVL.

This clonotype was seen ten or more times. This chain uses TRBV6-5 with TRBJ2-2; TRBD2 aligns across 11 bases. Germline CDR1 is MNHEY and CDR2 is SVGAGI. V lost 5 bases to trimming and J lost 2 bases; unmatched junction nucleotides: 10. This CDR3 region has 18 residues. Here the CDR3 reads CASSRPRLAGSNTGELFF. CDR3 bases: TGTGCCAGCAGTAGGCCCCGACTAGCGGGGTCCAACACCGGGGAGCTGTTTTTT.

This clonotype was observed many times. The rearrangement links TRBV9 to TRBJ2-2; TRBD1 aligns across 9 bases. This CDR3 has 14 amino acids. Germline CDR1 SGDLS, CDR2 YYNGEE. J lost 6 bases, V lost 6 bases, and 6 bases had no gene match. CDR3 nucleotides: TGTGCCAGCAACCGACAGGGGGAGGCCGGGGAGCTGTTTTTT. Translated: CASNRQGEAGELFF.

Notes on this clonotype: This could be a read error, since a much larger clone is one nucleotide away. The rearrangement uses TRBV6-5 and TRBJ1-6; a weak D match, TRBD1 (6 bases). Germline CDR1 MNHEY, CDR2 SVGAGI. The CDR3 spans 13 residues. This CDR3 is CASTGGLNSHLHF. CDR3 DNA: TGTGCCAGCACGGGGGGCCTGAATTCACACCTCCACTTT.

This clonotype was detected ten times or more. The chain recombines TRBV5-1 with TRBJ1-1; maybe TRBD1 (5 bases). Germline values: CDR1 SGHRS, CDR2 YFSETQ. The CDR3 runs to 15 residues. V shed 0 bases and J shed 1 base, with 10 bases lying between them. CDR3 sequence (DNA): TGCGCCAGCAGCTTGGAGGTGACAGCGAACACTGAAGCTTTCTTT. It encodes CASSLEVTANTEAFF.

This clonotype was counted at least ten times. The V gene is TRBV20-1, the J gene TRBJ2-7; maybe TRBD2 (5 bases). Trimming shortened V by 6 bases and J by 2 bases, and 20 bases separated the two germline ends. The CDR3 totals 15 residues. Germline CDR1 reads DFQATT; CDR2 reads SNEGSKA (reference sequence). In DNA form, the CDR3 reads TGCAGTGCCCTTACCGAACGGGGTATCGCCTACGAGCAGTACTTC. Translated, it gives CSALTERGIAYEQYF.

The sample holds many counts of this clonotype. The J gene is TRBJ1-2, the V gene TRBV20-1, with D perhaps matching TRBD1 (6 bases). Germline-derived CDR1 and CDR2 are DFQATT and SNEGSKA (reference sequence). The CDR3 spans 15 residues. The V end was cut by 3 bases, the J end by 5 bases, with 19 bases between. The CDR3 DNA follows: TGCAGTGCTAGTCCCCCTCCTGACAGGATTTATGGCTACACCTTC. Translating gives CSASPPPDRIYGYTF.

This clonotype was detected ten times or more. This rearrangement joins TRBV20-1 to TRBJ2-2; possible D gene TRBD1, 5 bases. The germline V and J ends were trimmed by 1 base and 6 bases, with 6 bases remaining between them. CDR1 and CDR2 (germline): DFQATT, SNEGSKA (reference sequence). This CDR3 spans 12 amino acids. DNA for the CDR3: TGCAGTGCTAGAGGGGGCGCCGGGGAGCTGTTTTTT. Protein product: CSARGGAGELFF.

This clonotype showed up many times. The chain couples TRBV7-2 to TRBJ2-1; 13 nucleotides agree with TRBD2. CDR3 length: 17 amino acids. After removal of 5 bases from V and 0 bases from J, the junction contained 4 bases not matched to a gene. CDR1 SGHTA and CDR2 FQGNSA come from the germline V gene. CDR3 DNA: TGTGCCAGCAGCCCGACTAGCGGGGGGAGCTCCTACAATGAGCAGTTCTTC. Translated: CASSPTSGGSSYNEQFF.

This clonotype came up many times. This chain uses TRBV7-2 with TRBJ2-7; D is unclear. Looked up from germline, CDR1 is SGHTA and CDR2 is FQGNSA. The V end lost 1 base, the J end lost 2 bases, and 9 bases lay between the germline ends. CDR3 length: 14 residues. CDR3 loop: CASSLGDFPYEQYF. CDR3 coding DNA: TGTGCCAGCAGCTTAGGGGATTTTCCCTACGAGCAGTACTTC. Full variable domain (missing parts from reference TRBV7-2 and TRBJ2-7): GAGVSQSPSNKVTEKGKDVELRCDPISGHTALYWYRQSLGQGLEFLIYFQGNSAPDKSGLPSDRFSAERTGGSVSTLTIQRTQQEDSAVYLCASSLGDFPYEQYFGPGTRLTVT.

This clonotype was seen many times. The gene calls are TRBV7-8 and TRBJ1-5, with D perhaps TRBD1 (5 bases). The CDR3 extends over 16 amino acids. The V end was cut by 5 bases, the J end by 4 bases, with 18 bases between. Germline CDR1 and CDR2: SGHVS and FQNEAQ. The CDR3 region has the DNA TGTGCCAGCAGCGCCAGGGCCCGGGCGGGTAATCAGCCCCAGCATTTT. This encodes CASSARARAGNQPQHF.

As regards this clonotype: This may stem from a read error, because a much larger clone lies one nucleotide away. The V and J genes are TRBV6-6 and TRBJ2-6, with 9 bases that match TRBD1. This CDR3 spans 17 amino acids. Germline lookup yields CDR1 MNHNY and CDR2 SVGAGI (reference sequence). CDR3 nucleotide sequence: TGTGCCAGCAGTGACAGGGGGTTCTCCTCTGGGGCCAAAGTCCTGACTTTC. This sequence encodes CASSDRGFSSGAKVLTF.

The rearrangement links TRBV5-1 to TRBJ2-2, with D unclear. Trimming stripped 0 bases from V and 1 base from J, with 4 bases between. The CDR3 consists of 14 residues. Germline-derived CDR1 and CDR2 are SGHRS and YFSETQ. The CDR3 DNA reads TGCGCCAGCAGCTTGGCCAAGAACACCGGGGAGCTGTTTTTT. Protein sequence: CASSLAKNTGELFF.

Many counts were recorded for this clonotype. V and J are TRBV15 and TRBJ2-2; D gene uncertain. The CDR3 runs 14 residues. Trimming cost V 1 base and J 0 bases, with 3 bases left between them. The V gene's germline CDR1 is LNHNV and CDR2 YYDKDF (reference sequence). CDR3: CATSRATNTGELFF. In DNA form, the CDR3 reads TGTGCCACCAGCAGAGCCACGAACACCGGGGAGCTGTTTTTT. Full variable domain (missing parts from reference TRBV15 and TRBJ2-2): DAMVIQNPRYQVTQFGKPVTLSCSQTLNHNVMYWYQQKSSQAPKLLFHYYDKDFNNEADTPDNFQSRRPNTSFCFLDIRSPGLGDTAMYLCATSRATNTGELFFGEGSRLTVL.

This clonotype has a count of ten or more. This chain uses TRBV5-1 with TRBJ2-1; D may be TRBD1 (6 bases). V shed 0 bases and J shed 5 bases, with 12 bases lying between them. The CDR3 is 15 amino acids. Germline CDR1 and CDR2: SGHRS and YFSETQ. The chain's CDR3 is CASSLVQGFNNEQFF. Written as DNA, the CDR3 is TGCGCCAGCAGCTTGGTACAGGGTTTTAACAATGAGCAGTTCTTC.

This clonotype showed up many times. The CDR3 loop reads CASSSPVGVQFF. The CDR3 DNA reads as TGTGCCAGCAGCTCCCCTGTGGGGGTGCAGTTCTTC. V and J are TRBV6-2 or TRBV6-3 and TRBJ2-1, with D perhaps given as TRBD1 or TRBD2 (5 bases each). Germline CDR1 MNHEY, CDR2 SVGEGT. The V gene lost 6 bases and the J gene lost 12 bases, with 15 bases spanning the gap. The CDR3 extends over 12 amino acids.

This clonotype has more than one count but fewer than ten. The chain joins TRBV28 to TRBJ1-1; D gene unclear. The CDR3 runs to 12 residues. The germline CDR1 and CDR2 sequences are MDHEN and SYDVKM. The germline V and J ends were trimmed by 1 base and 9 bases, with 9 bases remaining between them. CDR3 amino acids: CASSLLGRKAFF. CDR3 nucleotide sequence: TGTGCCAGCAGTTTATTAGGGAGAAAAGCTTTCTTT.

This clonotype was seen many times. The gene calls are TRBV12-3 or TRBV12-4 and TRBJ2-4; TRBD1 matches 8 bases. V lost 5 bases, J lost 3 bases, and 12 bases stayed unmatched. The CDR3 has 17 amino acids. DNA for the CDR3: TGTGCCAGCAGTCCCGCAGGGGGCGAAGGGGTCAAAAACATTCAGTACTTC. This translates into CASSPAGGEGVKNIQYF.

There are many counts of this clonotype. The chain has TRBV7-2 and TRBJ2-1; unclear D gene. Germline CDR1 and CDR2: SGHTA and FQGNSA. CDR3 length: 12 residues. V was shortened by 2 bases and J by 13 bases, with 12 bases between the two germline ends. CDR3 protein: CASSLSVLPQFF. CDR3 DNA: TGTGCCAGCAGCTTATCTGTTTTACCTCAGTTCTTC.

This clonotype was picked up many times. The DNA for the CDR3 is TGTGCCAGCAGCCAAGGCCCTCCGTCAGAGACCCAGTACTTC. It is translated as CASSQGPPSETQYF. V and J are TRBV4-2 and TRBJ2-5; D gene uncertain. Trimming took off 1 base at V and 4 bases at J, with 10 bases between the two ends. The CDR3 runs 14 residues. Germline V CDR1 and CDR2: LGHNA, YNFKEQ.